A selection of T cell receptor beta chains follows, all from one sample in a study of regulatory T cells in long-lasting Graves disease. From the multiplex PCR reads, TCRdb called clonotypes with MiXCR, one entry per CDR3 protein. The sample contains 400,000 to 450,000 distinct CDR3 sequences, around 14% of which appear only once. The same specimen was also included in a second study, on T cells in Graves' hyperthyroidism and ophthalmopathy.

The sequenced sample was peripheral blood mononuclear cells (PBMCs), obtained at new diagnosis, from a patient treated with antithyroid drugs. The receptors come from a woman aged 30 to 39 with Graves disease. Both conserved end residues are part of each CDR3. Fields, in order: D gene, V gene, clone size, J gene, CDR3 length, CDR3 DNA, CDR3 protein. D genes are given only for firm matches. Clone size, where shown, is once, few, many, or a class for clones that have expanded.

>NA|TRBV6-2/TRBV6-3|many|TRBJ1-5|16
TGTGCCAGCAGGCCACGCAGGGGAGATAGCAATCAGCCCCAGCATTTT
CASRPRRGDSNQPQHF
>NA|TRBV7-9|many|TRBJ2-7|13
TGTGCCAGCAGCTCTGGGGCAGAATACGAGCAGTACTTC
CASSSGAEYEQYF
>TRBD2|TRBV12-3/TRBV12-4|many|TRBJ2-1|19
TGTGCCAGCAGCCCGGGACTAGCGGGAGGGCCTCTTCGTTACAATGAGCAGTTCTTC
CASSPGLAGGPLRYNEQFF
>TRBD1|TRBV2|many|TRBJ1-5|14
TGTGCCAGCAGAGGAGACAGGGGGGATCAGCCCCAGCATTTT
CASRGDRGDQPQHF
>NA|TRBV25-1|NA|TRBJ2-1|15
TGTGCCAGCAGTGAATTTAGAGGAGAATACAATGAGCAGTTCTTC
CASSEFRGEYNEQFF
>TRBD1|TRBV2|NA|TRBJ1-2|14
TGTGCCAGCCTTACCCGGGACAGCAACTATGGCTACACCTTC
CASLTRDSNYGYTF
>TRBD2|TRBV24-1|many|TRBJ2-5|13
TGTGCCACCAGTGGGCGGCCGGGGGGGACCCAGTACTTC
CATSGRPGGTQYF
>TRBD2|TRBV27|few|TRBJ2-5|15
TGTGCCAGCAGTTTGGCTAGGGAGGGGAGGGAGACCCAGTACTTC
CASSLAREGRETQYF
>TRBD1|TRBV6-5|many|TRBJ1-2|17
TGTGCCAGCAGTTACTCGAGGGGGCCCTCGTCCCTAAATGGCTACACCTTC
CASSYSRGPSSLNGYTF
>NA|TRBV28|many|TRBJ2-1|14
TGTGCCAGCATTGGGGTTAGCTCCTACAATGAGCAGTTCTTC
CASIGVSSYNEQFF
>NA|TRBV9|many|TRBJ2-2|14
TGTGCCAGCAGCGTTCTCTCCGGTAGCGGGGAGCTGTTTTTT
CASSVLSGSGELFF
>TRBD2|TRBV24-1|many|TRBJ2-1|13
TGTGCCACCCAGGGGGGACTAGCGGGAGGGCAGTTCTTC
CATQGGLAGGQFF
>NA|TRBV6-2/TRBV6-3|many|TRBJ2-5|13
TGTGCCAGCAGTTACTCGGAGGCCTTTACCCAGTACTTC
CASSYSEAFTQYF
>NA|TRBV9|few|TRBJ2-2|17
TGTGCCAGCAGCGTAGAATGGCAGGGTACGAACACCGGGGAGCTGTTTTTT
CASSVEWQGTNTGELFF
>TRBD1|TRBV11-2|NA|TRBJ1-5|15
TGTGCCAGCAGCTTAGGGACAGGGGGCTTTCAGCCCCAGCATTTT
CASSLGTGGFQPQHF
>NA|TRBV19|many|TRBJ1-2|14
TGTGCCAGTACCCCACCGGGGCAGCACTATGGCTACACCTTC
CASTPPGQHYGYTF
>NA|TRBV12-3/TRBV12-4|many|TRBJ2-1|12
TGTGCCAGCAGTGGCGGGCCCAATGAGCAGTTCTTC
CASSGGPNEQFF
>TRBD2|TRBV11-2|NA|TRBJ2-3|15
TGTGCCAGCAGTCGGACTAGCGGCCTCCGGGATACGCAGTATTTT
CASSRTSGLRDTQYF
>TRBD1|TRBV29-1|many|TRBJ1-1|14
TGCAGCGTGAGGTCCGGGACAGGGATAACTGAAGCTTTCTTT
CSVRSGTGITEAFF
>NA|TRBV19|few|TRBJ1-5|12
TGTGCCAGCCAGGGTTGGAATCAGCCCCAGCATTTT
CASQGWNQPQHF
>TRBD2|TRBV2|many|TRBJ2-7|13
TGTGCCAGAAAACTAGCGGGAGCCTACGAGCAGTACTTC
CARKLAGAYEQYF
>NA|TRBV2|many|TRBJ1-6|13
TGTGCCAGCGGTGGGGGGCGCGAAGAACCCCTCCACTTT
CASGGGREEPLHF
>NA|TRBV28|many|TRBJ2-1|12
TGTGCCAGCAGTTCTGGGTCGCATGAGCAGTTCTTC
CASSSGSHEQFF
>NA|TRBV20-1|many|TRBJ2-7|16
TGCAGTGCTAGAGGGGGATCAGGAATACTCGCGCTCACGCAGTACTTC
CSARGGSGILALTQYF
>TRBD2|TRBV6-1|few|TRBJ2-1|17
TGTGCCAGCAGTGAATCTACGGGACTAGCGGGACTAGATGAGCAGTTCTTC
CASSESTGLAGLDEQFF
>NA|TRBV28|many|TRBJ1-6|14
TGTGCCAGCAGTTTAAGCAGGAATAATTCACCCCTCCACTTT
CASSLSRNNSPLHF
>TRBD2|TRBV7-3|NA|TRBJ2-2|16
TGTGCCAGCAGCTTATCTGGGACTAGCGGGAGTAAGGAGCTGTTTTTT
CASSLSGTSGSKELFF
>TRBD2|TRBV11-3|NA|TRBJ2-3|18
TGTGCCAGCAGCTTAGATCCTCCGACTAGCGGATTCACAGATACGCAGTATTTT
CASSLDPPTSGFTDTQYF
>TRBD2|TRBV30|many|TRBJ2-1|14
TGTGCCTGGAGGGGACTAGCGGGAGCTCCTGAGCAGTTCTTC
CAWRGLAGAPEQFF
>NA|TRBV29-1|NA|TRBJ1-1|14
TGCAGCGCCCTGTGGGTAGGGGGGGTCGCTGAAGCTTTCTTT
CSALWVGGVAEAFF
>NA|TRBV27|NA|TRBJ2-3|13
TGTGCCAGCAGTTTAATGTATACAGATACGCAGTATTTT
CASSLMYTDTQYF
>NA|TRBV5-6|few|TRBJ1-1|14
TGTGCCAGCAGCCTCGCGCGAGGAGGGCTTGAAGCTTTCTTT
CASSLARGGLEAFF
>TRBD2|TRBV7-2|few|TRBJ2-7|19
TGTGCCAGCAGCCCGCAGAAAAGCGGGCTAGCGGGTGAGAGGGGGGAGCAGTACTTC
CASSPQKSGLAGERGEQYF
>TRBD1|TRBV12-3/TRBV12-4|few|TRBJ1-1|17
TGTGCCAGCAGTCTTAGTCTCCAGGGGGTAGGGAACACTGAAGCTTTCTTT
CASSLSLQGVGNTEAFF
>NA|TRBV20-1|few|TRBJ1-2|13
TGCAGTGCTAGAGATGTCCCCTCTTTTGGCTACACCTTC
CSARDVPSFGYTF
>TRBD2|TRBV30|many|TRBJ2-2|15
TGTGCCTGGAGTTTACTAGCGGGAGCGGCCGGGGAGCTGTTTTTT
CAWSLLAGAAGELFF
>NA|TRBV28|few|TRBJ2-5|13
TGTGCCAGCAACTTGGAGGGTGGGGAGACCCAGTACTTC
CASNLEGGETQYF
>NA|TRBV28|many|TRBJ2-1|12
TGTGCCAGCAGTAAAGGACTCGCACCTGAGTTCTTC
CASSKGLAPEFF
>TRBD2|TRBV5-1|NA|TRBJ2-2|18
TGCGCCAGCAGCTTGGGTCTAGCGGGAGGAATCGGCTCCGGGGAGCTGTTTTTT
CASSLGLAGGIGSGELFF
>NA|TRBV5-1|many|TRBJ2-1|14
TGCGCCAGCAGTCCTCAAGGACGGGCCAATGAGCAGTTCTTC
CASSPQGRANEQFF
>NA|TRBV27|many|TRBJ2-5|13
TGTGCCAGCAGAAGAGAGCTCCAAGAGACCCAGTACTTC
CASRRELQETQYF
>TRBD2|TRBV28|many|TRBJ2-1|12
TGTGCCAGCAGTTGGGGGGGGGGTGAGCAGTTCTTC
CASSWGGGEQFF
>NA|TRBV2|few|TRBJ1-2|15
TGTGCCAGCAGCGAACAGGCGGGGCCCGGCTATGGCTACACCTTC
CASSEQAGPGYGYTF
>NA|TRBV4-1|few|TRBJ2-3|13
TGCGCCAGCAGCCAAGACCTCACAGATACGCAGTATTTT
CASSQDLTDTQYF